Below are 11 T cell receptor beta chains sequenced from a single sample in a study of Ad26.COV2.S vaccination and SARS-CoV-2 variants. The protocol was immunoSEQ multiplex PCR, while the TCRdb copy is restricted to in-frame clones and leaves out a portion. The sample has hundreds of thousands of clones; about 89% are singletons. Treatment here: 15 to 20 received Ad26.COV2.S at low or high dose, single or two shots; 5 received placebo; per-sample allocation not given. Sampling took place 63 days after the first vaccine or placebo injection. The sample consisted of peripheral blood, taken in a trial of Ad26.COV2.S vaccine versus placebo. The receptors were gathered from a person between 18 and 65 years old who received the Ad26.COV2.S COVID-19 vaccine or a placebo.

In its sample, this clone was seen once. The chain uses TRBV21-1 and TRBJ1-6. TRBV21-1 is a listed pseudogene. The CDR3 consists of 20 residues. The CDR3 sequence: CASSARVGTASRQQNSPLHF. CDR3 nucleotide sequence: TGTGCCAGCAGCGCCCGGGTAGGAACGGCCTCTCGTCAGCAGAATTCACCCCTCCACTTT.

The genes are TRBV6-2 or TRBV6-3 and TRBJ2-2; 8 bases line up with TRBD2. V shed 5 bases and J 4 bases; nucleotides not matched to a gene: 9. The germline CDR1 and CDR2 sequences are MNHEY and SVGEGT. This CDR3 is built from 16 residues. CDR3 amino acids: CASSVIPGLGTGELFF. In DNA form, the CDR3 reads TGTGCCAGCAGTGTGATTCCGGGACTAGGCACCGGGGAGCTGTTTTTT.

The chain joins TRBV15 to TRBJ1-2, with a possible D match to TRBD1 (6 bases). The CDR3 is made up of 16 amino acids. V lost 0 bases to trimming and J lost 4 bases, with 15 bases between them. Germline assignment: CDR1 LNHNV and CDR2 YYDKDF (reference sequence). In DNA, the CDR3 is TGTGCCACCAGCAGAGATCAGGGGTGGAAGGGCTATGGCTACACCTTC. This codes for CATSRDQGWKGYGYTF.

This chain connects TRBV7-2 to TRBJ2-7, with a tentative D call TRBD1 (6 bases). This CDR3 is built from 14 residues. Germline V gene lookup returns CDR1 SGHTA and CDR2 FQGNSA. V lost 1 base and J 2 bases, leaving 9 bases between the germline ends. In DNA form, the CDR3 reads TGTGCCAGCAGCTTAGGTCAGGGGACCTACGAGCAGTACTTC. Its translation is CASSLGQGTYEQYF.

The chain couples TRBV6-5 to TRBJ1-1; no firm D call. This CDR3 spans 14 amino acids. The germline CDR1 and CDR2 sequences are MNHEY and SVGAGI. With 4 bases removed from V and 1 base from J, the gap between germline ends came to 10 bases. The CDR3 sequence: CASSFRRGNTEAFF. The CDR3 region has the DNA TGTGCCAGCAGTTTCAGGCGCGGGAACACTGAAGCTTTCTTT.

V and J are TRBV29-1 and TRBJ2-7; the match to TRBD1 covers 8 bases. V trimming: 4 bases; J trimming: 0 bases; junction bases outside the gene matches: 5. The germline CDR1 and CDR2 sequences are SQVTM and ANQGSEA. The CDR3 covers 14 residues. The CDR3 DNA is TGCAGCGTTGTTACAGGGGGACCCTCCTACGAGCAGTACTTC. Its translation: CSVVTGGPSYEQYF.

The chain has TRBV7-2 and TRBJ1-4, with D perhaps TRBD1 (5 bases). The germline V gene has CDR1 SGHTA and CDR2 FQGNSA. The CDR3 covers 16 residues. V was pared by 5 bases and J by 3 bases, with 16 bases between. For the CDR3, the DNA is TGTGCCAGCAGCCCTACTGGGGGTTCCGCTAATGAAAAACTGTTTTTT. It translates to CASSPTGGSANEKLFF.

The chain links TRBV6-1 to TRBJ1-1, with TRBD1 matching over 7 bases. This CDR3 is built from 16 residues. V lost 4 bases and J lost 1; bases outside the gene matches: 9. Germline V lookup: CDR1 MNHNS, CDR2 SASEGT. The CDR3: CASSGTMGTENTEAFF. DNA for the CDR3: TGTGCCAGCAGTGGAACTATGGGGACAGAGAACACTGAAGCTTTCTTT.

J is TRBJ1-1 and V is TRBV11-3; D remains unclear. The CDR3 extends over 13 amino acids. Per the germline V gene, CDR1 is SGHNT and CDR2 is YENEEA. Deletions cut 2 bases from V and 1 base from J, with 5 bases between. CDR3 region: CASSLQSNTEAFF. The DNA of the CDR3 is TGTGCCAGCAGCTTACAATCGAACACTGAAGCTTTCTTT. Complete variable domain (other parts from reference TRBV11-3 and TRBJ1-1): EAGVVQSPRYKIIEKKQPVAFWCNPISGHNTLYWYLQNLGQGPELLIRYENEEAVDDSQLPKDRFSAERLKGVDSTLKIQPAELGDSAVYLCASSLQSNTEAFFGQGTRLTVV.

The chain joins TRBV11-2 to TRBJ2-7; 8 bases map to TRBD1. The germline gives CDR1 SGHAT, CDR2 FQNNGV. The CDR3 totals 15 residues. V dropped 5 bases and J dropped 0; count of bases not matched to a gene: 6. In DNA form, the CDR3 reads TGTGCCAGCAGCGCCGACAGGGGAAGCTCCTACGAGCAGTACTTC. Translated, it gives CASSADRGSSYEQYF. Based on the CDR3 plus reference TRBV11-2 and TRBJ2-7, the full variable domain is EAGVAQSPRYKIIEKRQSVAFWCNPISGHATLYWYQQILGQGPKLLIQFQNNGVVDDSQLPKDRFSAERLKGVDSTLKIQPAKLEDSAVYLCASSADRGSSYEQYFGPGTRLTVT.

This clone was found many times. The chain combines TRBV18 with TRBJ2-6; the D gene is possibly TRBD1 (6 bases). CDR3 length equals 17 residues. Germline-derived CDR1 and CDR2 are KGHSH and LQKENI. V lost 2 bases to trimming and J lost 2 bases, with 13 bases between them. CDR3 nucleotides: TGTGCCAGCTCACCATACAGGGTAGGTGCTGGGGCCAACGTCCTGACTTTC. Translation gives CASSPYRVGAGANVLTF.